The sample holds a few counts of the clone carrying this TCR beta chain. V lost 5 bases and J 2 bases, leaving 3 bases between the germline ends. Germline V lookup: CDR1 KGHSH, CDR2 LQKENI. The CDR3 totals 11 residues. The data originate from a study of blood T cell repertoires in COVID-19. Original processing methods: Amplification of reference gene primers was used by the study to estimate nucleated cell counts. This table comes from immunoSEQ multiplex PCR, and its TCRdb copy is limited to in-frame clones, with some not included. That table supplies the V and J calls and clone size; D and trimming were determined from the DNA. This sample has about 210,000 clones, with 85% found just once.

The sequencing input was peripheral blood. The TCR sequence derives from a woman in her 70s with COVID-19, enrolled during active disease. The chain joins TRBV18 to TRBJ2-5; D is undetermined. The CDR3: CASSSQETQYF. CDR3 coding DNA: TGTGCCAGCTCATCACAAGAGACCCAGTACTTC.